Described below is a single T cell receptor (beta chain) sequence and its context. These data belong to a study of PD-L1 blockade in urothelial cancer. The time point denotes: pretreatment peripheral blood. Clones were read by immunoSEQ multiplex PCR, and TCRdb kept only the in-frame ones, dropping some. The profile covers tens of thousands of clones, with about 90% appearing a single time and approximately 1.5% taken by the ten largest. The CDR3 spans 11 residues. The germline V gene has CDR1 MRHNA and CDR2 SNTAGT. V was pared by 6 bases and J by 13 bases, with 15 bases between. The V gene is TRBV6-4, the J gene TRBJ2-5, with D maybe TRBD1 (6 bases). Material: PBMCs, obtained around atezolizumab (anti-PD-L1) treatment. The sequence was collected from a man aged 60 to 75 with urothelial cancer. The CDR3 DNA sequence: TGTGCCAGCAGAACCAACAGGGTCTCGTACTTC. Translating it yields CASRTNRVSYF.